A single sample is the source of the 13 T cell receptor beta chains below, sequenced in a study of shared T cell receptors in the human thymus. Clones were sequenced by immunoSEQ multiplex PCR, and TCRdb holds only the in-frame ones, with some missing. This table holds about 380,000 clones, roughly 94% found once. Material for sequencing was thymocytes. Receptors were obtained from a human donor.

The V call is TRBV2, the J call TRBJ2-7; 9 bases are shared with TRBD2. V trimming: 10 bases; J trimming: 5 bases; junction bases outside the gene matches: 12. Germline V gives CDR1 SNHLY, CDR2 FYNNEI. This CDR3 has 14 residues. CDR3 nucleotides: TGTGCCACCATCCTGACTAGCGGATGGGACGAGCAGTACTTC. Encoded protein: CATILTSGWDEQYF. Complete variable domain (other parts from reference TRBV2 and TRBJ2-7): EPEVTQTPSHQVTQMGQEVILRCVPISNHLYFYWYRQILGQKVEFLVSFYNNEISEKSEIFDDQFSVERPDGSNFTLKIRSTKLEDSAMYFCATILTSGWDEQYFGPGTRLTVT.

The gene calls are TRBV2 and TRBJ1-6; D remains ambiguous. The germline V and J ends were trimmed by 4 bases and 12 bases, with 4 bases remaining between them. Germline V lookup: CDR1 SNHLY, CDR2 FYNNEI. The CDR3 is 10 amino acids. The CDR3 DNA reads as TGTGCCAGCAGTGTTGGACCCCTCCACTTT. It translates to CASSVGPLHF.

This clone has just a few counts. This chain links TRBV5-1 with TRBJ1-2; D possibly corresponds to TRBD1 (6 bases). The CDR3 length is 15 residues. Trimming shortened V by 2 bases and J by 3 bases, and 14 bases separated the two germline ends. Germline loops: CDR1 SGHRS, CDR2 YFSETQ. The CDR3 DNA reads TGCGCCAGCAGCTTCTTGGGGGCCAGGGACTATGGCTACACCTTC. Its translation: CASSFLGARDYGYTF.

The CDR3 coding sequence is TGTGCCAGCAGCTTAACAGACAGGGAATTTGGCTACACCTTC. Its translation is CASSLTDREFGYTF. V gene TRBV11-2 combines with J gene TRBJ1-2; 7 bases are shared with TRBD1. The CDR3 length is 14 residues. The V segment lost 2 bases and the J segment 7 bases; nucleotides outside the gene matches: 7. Germline V gene sequence: CDR1 SGHAT, CDR2 FQNNGV.

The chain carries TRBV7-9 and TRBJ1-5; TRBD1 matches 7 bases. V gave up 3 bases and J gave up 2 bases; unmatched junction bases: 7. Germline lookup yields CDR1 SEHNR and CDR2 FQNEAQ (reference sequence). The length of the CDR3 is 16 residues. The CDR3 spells CASSLYVTGRNQPQHF. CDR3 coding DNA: TGTGCCAGCAGCTTGTATGTGACAGGGCGCAATCAGCCCCAGCATTTT.

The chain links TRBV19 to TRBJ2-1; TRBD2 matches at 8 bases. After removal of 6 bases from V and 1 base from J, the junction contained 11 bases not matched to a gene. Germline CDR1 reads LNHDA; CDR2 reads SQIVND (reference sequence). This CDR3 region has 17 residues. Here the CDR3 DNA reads TGTGCCAGTAGGCCACCGGGAGGGTCGCATTCCTACAATGAGCAGTTCTTC. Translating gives CASRPPGGSHSYNEQFF.

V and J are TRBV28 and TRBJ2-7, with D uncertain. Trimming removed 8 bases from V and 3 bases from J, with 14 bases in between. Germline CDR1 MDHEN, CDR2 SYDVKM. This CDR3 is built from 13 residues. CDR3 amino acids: CASAPGLDYEQYF. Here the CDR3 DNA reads TGTGCCAGCGCCCCCGGGCTGGACTACGAGCAGTACTTC.

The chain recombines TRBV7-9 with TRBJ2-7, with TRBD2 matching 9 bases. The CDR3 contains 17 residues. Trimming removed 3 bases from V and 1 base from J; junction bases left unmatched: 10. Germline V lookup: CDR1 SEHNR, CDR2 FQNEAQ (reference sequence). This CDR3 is CASSLAPGLARSYEQYF. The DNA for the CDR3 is TGTGCCAGCAGCTTGGCCCCCGGACTAGCGCGTTCCTACGAGCAGTACTTC.

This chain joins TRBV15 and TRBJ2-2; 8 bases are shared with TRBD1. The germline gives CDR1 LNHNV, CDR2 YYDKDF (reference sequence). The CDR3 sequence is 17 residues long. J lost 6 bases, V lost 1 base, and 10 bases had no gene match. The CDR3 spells CATSRGAPRQGPGELFF. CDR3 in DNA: TGTGCCACCAGCAGAGGTGCTCCGAGACAGGGGCCCGGGGAGCTGTTTTTT.

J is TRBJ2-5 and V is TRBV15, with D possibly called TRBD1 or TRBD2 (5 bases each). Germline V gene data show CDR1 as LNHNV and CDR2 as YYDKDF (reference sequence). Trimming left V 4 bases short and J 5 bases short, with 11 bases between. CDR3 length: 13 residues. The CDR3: CATSKGTFETQYF. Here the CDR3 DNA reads TGTGCCACCAGCAAAGGGACCTTCGAGACCCAGTACTTC.

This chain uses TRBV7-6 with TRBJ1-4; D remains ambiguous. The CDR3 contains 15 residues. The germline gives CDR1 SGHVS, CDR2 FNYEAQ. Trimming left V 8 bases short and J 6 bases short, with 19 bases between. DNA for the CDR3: TGTGCCAGCCTCCCCCGGGCTACTTCCGATGAAAAACTGTTTTTT. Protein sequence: CASLPRATSDEKLFF. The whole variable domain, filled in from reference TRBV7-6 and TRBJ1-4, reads GAGVSQSPRYKVTKRGQDVALRCDPISGHVSLYWYRQALGQGPEFLTYFNYEAQQDKSGLPNDRFSAERPEGSISTLTIQRTEQRDSAMYRCASLPRATSDEKLFFGSGTQLSVL.

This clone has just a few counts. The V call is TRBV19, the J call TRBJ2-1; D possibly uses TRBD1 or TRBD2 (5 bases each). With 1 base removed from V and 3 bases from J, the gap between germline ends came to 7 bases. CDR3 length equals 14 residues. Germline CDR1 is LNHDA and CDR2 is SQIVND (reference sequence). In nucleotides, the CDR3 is TGTGCCAGTAGTATAGGGGGGATCTACAATGAGCAGTTCTTC. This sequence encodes CASSIGGIYNEQFF.

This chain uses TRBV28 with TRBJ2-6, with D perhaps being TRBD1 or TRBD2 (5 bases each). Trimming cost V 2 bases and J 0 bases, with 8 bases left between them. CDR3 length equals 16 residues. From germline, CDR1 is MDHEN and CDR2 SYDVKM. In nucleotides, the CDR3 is TGTGCCAGCAGTTTAACTGGGGGCTCTGGGGCCAACGTCCTGACTTTC. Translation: CASSLTGGSGANVLTF. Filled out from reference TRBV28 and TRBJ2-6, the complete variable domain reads DVKVTQSSRYLVKRTGEKVFLECVQDMDHENMFWYRQDPGLGLRLIYFSYDVKMKEKGDIPEGYSVSREKKERFSLILESASTNQTSMYLCASSLTGGSGANVLTFGAGSRLTVL.